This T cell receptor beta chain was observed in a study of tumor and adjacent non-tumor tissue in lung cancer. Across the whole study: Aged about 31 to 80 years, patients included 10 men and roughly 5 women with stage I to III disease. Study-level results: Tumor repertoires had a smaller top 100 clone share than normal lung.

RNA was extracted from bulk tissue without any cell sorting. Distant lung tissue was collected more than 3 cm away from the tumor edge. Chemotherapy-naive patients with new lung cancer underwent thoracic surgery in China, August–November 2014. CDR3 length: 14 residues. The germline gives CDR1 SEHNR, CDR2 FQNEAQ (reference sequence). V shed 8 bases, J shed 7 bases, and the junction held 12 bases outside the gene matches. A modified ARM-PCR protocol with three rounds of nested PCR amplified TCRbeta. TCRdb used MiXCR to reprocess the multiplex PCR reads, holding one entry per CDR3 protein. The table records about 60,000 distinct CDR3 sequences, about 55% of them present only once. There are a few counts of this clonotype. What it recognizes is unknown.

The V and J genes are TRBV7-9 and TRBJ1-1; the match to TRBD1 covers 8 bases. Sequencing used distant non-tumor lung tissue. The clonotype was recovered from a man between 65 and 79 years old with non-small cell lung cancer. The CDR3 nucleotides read TGTGCCAGCCTTCGGACAGGGAGGCGAATTGAAGCTTTCTTT. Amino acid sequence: CASLRTGRRIEAFF.